The sequence of this T cell receptor (beta chain) was determined in a study of blood T cell repertoires in COVID-19. Across the study: Italy, Spain and the United States were the sources of the convalescent and acute COVID-19 samples. From T cells, B-cell-depleted T cells, or PBMCs came the material, which was cDNA or gDNA.

The protocol was immunoSEQ multiplex PCR, while the TCRdb copy is restricted to in-frame clones and leaves out a portion. The sample contains around 97,000 clones, 75% to 90% of which appear only once. The length of the CDR3 is 13 residues. Trimming removed 6 bases from V and 1 base from J; junction bases left unmatched: 3. From germline, CDR1 is SGHRS and CDR2 YFSETQ. This clone occurred a few times. This sequence was found in a human donor in a cohort sampled during active COVID-19. The gene calls are TRBV5-1 and TRBJ1-1; 7 bases are shared with TRBD1. Sequencing used peripheral blood. The CDR3: CASNWDRNTEAFF. As DNA, the CDR3 is TGCGCCAGCAACTGGGACAGGAACACTGAAGCTTTCTTT.